Described below is a single T cell receptor beta chain sequence and its context. Unmatched junction bases numbered 13, after V lost 6 bases and J lost 5 bases. The CDR3 loop spans 15 amino acids. These data belong to a study of T-cell reconstitution after alpha-beta-depleted transplantation in children. Preparation of the TCRbeta library used unique molecular identifiers. TCRdb reprocessed the PCR reads via MiXCR and lists one record per CDR3 protein. The repertoire consists of fewer than 550,000 distinct CDR3 sequences, with 15% to 20% occurring once and the leading ten covering under 30%. The TCR comes from a boy less than two years old who had a stem cell transplant for Wiskott-Aldrich syndrome, so the T cells may come from the graft donor. V gene TRBV12-3 or TRBV12-4 combines with J gene TRBJ2-7, with 7 bases fitting TRBD1. Sequencing used PBMCs, mostly from graft donor cells, obtained 360 days after TCRalphabeta/CD19-depleted stem cell transplant. CDR3 DNA: TGTGCCAGCAGCCGCTCAGGGGGATTTTCCCACGAGCAGTACTTC. Translated, it gives CASSRSGGFSHEQYF.